This T cell receptor beta chain was recovered during a study of cytomegalovirus exposure and HLA in healthy donors. Whole-study context: About 80 million unique TCRs, all from HLA-typed donors, were included in an early release of the data.

Broader study findings: When analyzed later, a missense DCLRE1C variant was found to be linked to TCR beta V- and J-gene trimming. A later examination showed that TCR association rates differed by HLA locus, with DRB1 most and HLA-C fewest. A prior analysis recorded that most TCR beta V segments were productive about 90% or about 30% of the time.

Of note for this clone: No antigen is known for it.

CDR3 length: 12 residues. Germline V gene lookup returns CDR1 MNHNS and CDR2 SASEGT. The germline V and J ends were trimmed by 4 bases and 12 bases, with 16 bases remaining between them. The primer mix had 60 Vbeta and 13 Jbeta primers. Repertoires were generated with immunoSEQ multiplex PCR, while TCRdb's copy carries only in-frame clones and drops some. The sample holds some 100,000 clones; approximately 80% are singletons and the top ten take roughly 5%. Sequenced sample: PBMCs. This clonotype was sampled from a man aged 50 to 60 in good health and CMV-seropositive. The chain recombines TRBV6-1 with TRBJ2-7; tentative D call: TRBD2 (6 bases). The CDR3 protein is CASSGQGGVLYF. The CDR3, as DNA: TGTGCCAGCAGTGGACAAGGAGGGGTATTGTACTTC.